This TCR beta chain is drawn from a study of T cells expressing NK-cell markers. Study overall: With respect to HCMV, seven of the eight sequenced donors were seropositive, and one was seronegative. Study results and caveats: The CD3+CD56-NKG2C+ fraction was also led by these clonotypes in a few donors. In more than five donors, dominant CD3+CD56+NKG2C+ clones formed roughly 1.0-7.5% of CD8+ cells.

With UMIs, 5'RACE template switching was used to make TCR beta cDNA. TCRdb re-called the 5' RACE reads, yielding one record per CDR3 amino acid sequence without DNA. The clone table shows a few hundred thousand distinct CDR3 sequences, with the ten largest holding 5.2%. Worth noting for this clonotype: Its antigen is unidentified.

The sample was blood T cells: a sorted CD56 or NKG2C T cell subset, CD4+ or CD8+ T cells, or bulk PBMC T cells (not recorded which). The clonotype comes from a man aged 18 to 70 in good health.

This CDR3 is CASNRGNSPSTDTQYF. The rearrangement uses TRBV11-2 and TRBJ2-3; TCRdb's D gene call, TRBD2, goes unchecked for lack of DNA. Germline loops: CDR1 SGHAT, CDR2 FQNNGV. The CDR3 consists of 16 residues.